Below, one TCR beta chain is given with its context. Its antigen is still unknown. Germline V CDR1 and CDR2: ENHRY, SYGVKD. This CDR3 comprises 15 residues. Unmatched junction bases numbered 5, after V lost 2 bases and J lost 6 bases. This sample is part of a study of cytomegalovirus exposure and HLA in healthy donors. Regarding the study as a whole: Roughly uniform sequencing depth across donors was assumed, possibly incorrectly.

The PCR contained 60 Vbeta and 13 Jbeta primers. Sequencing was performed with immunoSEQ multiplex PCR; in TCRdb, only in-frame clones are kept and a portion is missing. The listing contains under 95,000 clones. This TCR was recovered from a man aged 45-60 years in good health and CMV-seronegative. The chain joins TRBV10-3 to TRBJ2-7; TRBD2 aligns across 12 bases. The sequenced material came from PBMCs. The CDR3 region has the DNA TGTGCCATCAGTGAGCTACTAGCGGGGGGTGTCGAGCAGTACTTC. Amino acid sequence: CAISELLAGGVEQYF.